A single T cell receptor (beta chain) is shown here with its context. This record belongs to a study of blood T cell repertoires in COVID-19. Generated by immunoSEQ multiplex PCR, the TCRdb table keeps only in-frame clones and is missing some. Of roughly 74,000 clones listed, around 90% are singletons. The CDR3 contains 16 residues. The germline CDR1 and CDR2 sequences are SGHRS and YFSETQ. The trim removed 1 base at V and 2 bases at J, leaving 3 bases unmatched. The V gene is TRBV5-1, the J gene TRBJ2-6, with 7 nucleotides matching TRBD1. Sequenced: peripheral blood. This clonotype was sampled from a woman of 80 years or more with active or convalescent COVID-19. CDR3 sequence (DNA): TGCGCCAGCAGCTTGCATACAGGGGCTGGGGCCAACGTCCTGACTTTC. Its protein product is CASSLHTGAGANVLTF.